The 20 T cell receptor beta chains below come from one sample, sequenced in a study of T-cell reconstitution after alpha-beta-depleted transplantation in children. A library of TCRbeta sequences, prepared with unique molecular identifiers, was generated. Each CDR3 protein gets one entry after TCRdb re-called the PCR reads with MiXCR. Here the sample spans around 490,000 distinct CDR3 sequences, approximately 10% being singletons. Sequencing was performed on PBMCs, mostly from graft donor cells, taken 180 days after TCRalphabeta/CD19-depleted stem cell transplant. The receptors derive from a female patient aged 2 to 10 who had a stem cell transplant for aplastic anemia, so the T cells may come from the graft donor.

This clonotype was observed a few times. The chain has TRBV18 and TRBJ1-1; D is uncertain. The CDR3 sequence is 12 residues long. CDR1 and CDR2 from the germline V gene are KGHSH and LQKENI. Between the trimmed V and J ends, which lost 3 bases and 11 bases, there was a span of 13 bases. The CDR3 DNA reads TGTGCCAGCTCACCCCCCGGTGTGTTCGCTTTCTTT. Encoded protein: CASSPPGVFAFF.

V gene TRBV6-5 combines with J gene TRBJ2-5; TRBD2 matches at 12 bases. Trimming took 0 bases from V and 5 from J; bases not matched to a gene: 13. The germline gives CDR1 MNHEY, CDR2 SVGAGI. The CDR3 sequence is 19 residues long. The chain's CDR3 is CASSYSIGRLAGVRETQYF. The CDR3 nucleotides read TGTGCCAGCAGTTACTCGATCGGTCGACTAGCGGGAGTTCGGGAGACCCAGTACTTC.

This clonotype was seen a handful of times. This sequence joins TRBV7-9 and TRBJ2-2; D is uncertain. CDR1 and CDR2 (germline): SEHNR, FQNEAQ (reference sequence). The CDR3 is 15 residues long. Trimming took 9 bases from V and 0 from J, leaving 14 bases between them. In DNA, the CDR3 is TGTGCCAGTAGGTTTAGAGAGACGAACACCGGGGAGCTGTTTTTT. Amino acid sequence: CASRFRETNTGELFF.

This clonotype was counted only a few times. V usage is TRBV5-1 and J usage is TRBJ2-1; D is perhaps TRBD1 or TRBD2 (6 bases each). The ends were cut back, 2 bases at V and 2 bases at J, with 11 bases in the middle. The CDR3 totals 15 residues. Germline V gene sequence: CDR1 SGHRS, CDR2 YFSETQ. The CDR3 nucleotides read TGCGCCAGCAGCTTTCGAGGGGGGACCTACAATGAGCAGTTCTTC. This sequence encodes CASSFRGGTYNEQFF.

The V call is TRBV7-8, the J call TRBJ2-3; the D is unclear. This CDR3 is built from 15 residues. V was clipped by 1 base and J by 2 bases, with 10 bases between them. Germline lookup yields CDR1 SGHVS and CDR2 FQNEAQ. CDR3 sequence (DNA): TGTGCCAGCAGCTTAGTTCGCCTTACCACAGATACGCAGTATTTT. Residues: CASSLVRLTTDTQYF.

This clonotype has more than one count but fewer than ten. The rearrangement links TRBV15 to TRBJ2-2, with 8 bases identical to TRBD2. The trim removed 3 bases at V and 3 bases at J, leaving 12 bases unmatched. This CDR3 is built from 18 residues. The germline CDR1 and CDR2 sequences are LNHNV and YYDKDF (reference sequence). CDR3 amino acids: CATSSRLAGPFYTGELFF. The DNA of the CDR3 is TGTGCCACCAGCAGTCGGCTAGCGGGCCCCTTTTACACCGGGGAGCTGTTTTTT.

This clonotype was detected only a few times. The chain recombines TRBV12-3 or TRBV12-4 with TRBJ2-1; a possible D gene is TRBD2 (6 bases). The CDR3 loop spans 14 amino acids. V shed 1 base and J shed 9 bases, with 13 bases lying between them. The DNA for the CDR3 is TGTGCCAGCAGTTTAGGCGCAATTAGCGGTGAGCAGTTCTTC. Its translation: CASSLGAISGEQFF.

This clonotype appeared many times. The J gene is TRBJ2-3, the V gene TRBV7-3; D perhaps matches TRBD2 (6 bases). The germline V and J ends were trimmed by 5 bases and 1 base, with 19 bases remaining between them. This CDR3 has 17 amino acids. Germline V gene data show CDR1 as SGHTA and CDR2 as FQGTGA. Here the CDR3 DNA reads TGTGCCAGCAGCCCACGGCGGGGCACGGGGCGCACAGATACGCAGTATTTT. Its protein product is CASSPRRGTGRTDTQYF.

The chain links TRBV5-6 to TRBJ2-1; D uncertain. Germline CDR1 and CDR2: SGHDT and YYEEEE. V gave up 1 base and J gave up 4 bases, with 12 bases separating them. The length of the CDR3 is 15 residues. The CDR3 DNA follows: TGTGCCAGCAGCTTGAGTCGGGCGCGATACAATGAGCAGTTCTTC. It specifies CASSLSRARYNEQFF.

The chain combines TRBV27 with TRBJ1-1; the D is unclear. With 3 bases removed from V and 3 bases from J, the gap between germline ends came to 20 bases. The CDR3 runs to 17 residues. Germline lookup yields CDR1 MNHEY and CDR2 SMNVEV (reference sequence). The CDR3 spells CASSLGRVGEFDTEAFF. The CDR3 nucleotides read TGTGCCAGCAGTTTGGGTCGGGTCGGCGAATTCGACACTGAAGCTTTCTTT.

The rearrangement joins TRBV7-2 to TRBJ2-7, with TRBD2 matching over 10 bases. Germline assignment: CDR1 SGHTA and CDR2 FQGNSA. This CDR3 has 14 amino acids. The DNA for the CDR3 is TGTGCCAGCAGCTTAGATTGGGTAGCGGGAGGAGTCATGGTC. It codes for CASSLDWVAGGVMV.

The rearrangement uses TRBV28 and TRBJ1-1; the D gene is possibly TRBD1 (5 bases). Trimming left V 3 bases short and J 6 bases short, with 23 bases between. The CDR3 consists of 17 residues. From germline, CDR1 is MDHEN and CDR2 SYDVKM. The CDR3 region is CASSFYEGSYDRAEAFF. The CDR3 DNA reads as TGTGCCAGCAGTTTTTACGAGGGGTCTTATGATCGTGCTGAAGCTTTCTTT.

The chain recombines TRBV10-3 with TRBJ2-7; 7 bases are shared with TRBD1. Germline CDR1 ENHRY, CDR2 SYGVKD. This CDR3 has 15 residues. Unmatched junction bases numbered 14, after V lost 5 bases and J lost 7 bases. The DNA of the CDR3 is TGTGCCATCAGTCAGAACAGGGGAGAGGGTGGGGAGCAGTACTTC. Its protein product is CAISQNRGEGGEQYF.

The table lists this clonotype with a few counts. In DNA form, the CDR3 reads TGTGCCAGCAGCCATCAGCGGGTGTACAATGAGCAGTTCTTC. As protein: CASSHQRVYNEQFF. The chain couples TRBV14 to TRBJ2-1, with D possibly matching TRBD2 (6 bases). The CDR3 spans 14 residues. The germline V gene encodes CDR1 SGHDN and CDR2 FVKESK. V was cut by 3 bases and J by 4 bases, with 10 bases left in between.

This clonotype was detected ten times or more. The chain uses TRBV7-2 and TRBJ2-3, with D possibly matching TRBD2 (6 bases). Germline lookup yields CDR1 SGHTA and CDR2 FQGNSA. The ends were cut back, 5 bases at V and 5 bases at J, with 20 bases in the middle. This CDR3 has 16 amino acids. The DNA of the CDR3 is TGTGCCAGCAGCCCTACTCTCGTACTAGCAGGAGATACGCAGTATTTT. As protein: CASSPTLVLAGDTQYF.

This clonotype has a handful of counts. The chain carries TRBV28 and TRBJ2-7, with 8 bases that match TRBD1. J lost 3 bases, V lost 1 base, and 11 bases had no gene match. The CDR3 covers 17 residues. Germline V CDR1 and CDR2: MDHEN, SYDVKM. The CDR3 DNA is TGTGCCAGCAGTTTATCCCAGGGGGCCCACCTCTTCTACGAGCAGTACTTC. It is translated as CASSLSQGAHLFYEQYF.

This clonotype turned up a few times. The chain recombines TRBV29-1 with TRBJ2-5, with a possible D match to TRBD2 (7 bases). The CDR3 spans 13 residues. The V end was cut by 6 bases, the J end by 7 bases, with 18 bases between. Germline CDR1 and CDR2: SQVTM and ANQGSEA. The CDR3 DNA follows: TGCAGCGTGGATTCGGGGGGCTCTGTGACCCAGTACTTC. It codes for CSVDSGGSVTQYF. Looking up the rest from reference TRBV29-1 and TRBJ2-5 gives the full variable domain: SAVISQKPSRDICQRGTSLTIQCQVDSQVTMMFWYRQQPGQSLTLIATANQGSEATYESGFVIDKFPISRPNLTFSTLTVSNMSPEDSSIYLCSVDSGGSVTQYFGPGTRLLVL.

About this clonotype itself: A read error is possible here, since a much larger clone lies one base away. The rearrangement uses TRBV29-1 and TRBJ1-1, with 7 bases identical to TRBD1. Germline CDR1 SQVTM, CDR2 ANQGSEA. This CDR3 is 15 amino acids long. V lost 2 bases, J lost 3 bases, and 9 bases stayed unmatched. The CDR3 loop reads CSVERRGQMYTEAFF. CDR3 nucleotides: TGCAGCGTTGAACGGAGGGGACAGATGTACACTGAAGCTTTCTTT.

This clonotype was found a few times. This chain connects TRBV7-2 to TRBJ1-2; TRBD1 is a possible D gene (6 bases). Trimming removed 2 bases from V and 1 base from J, with 14 bases in between. The germline V gene encodes CDR1 SGHTA and CDR2 FQGNSA. This CDR3 is 16 amino acids long. The CDR3 region has the DNA TGTGCCAGCAGCTTAACGCAGGGGAATTTTAACTATGGCTACACCTTC. Its protein product is CASSLTQGNFNYGYTF. Together with reference TRBV7-2 and TRBJ1-2, the CDR3 gives the full variable domain: GAGVSQSPSNKVTEKGKDVELRCDPISGHTALYWYRQSLGQGLEFLIYFQGNSAPDKSGLPSDRFSAERTGGSVSTLTIQRTQQEDSAVYLCASSLTQGNFNYGYTFGSGTRLTVV.

This clonotype was seen more than once but under ten times. The chain combines TRBV29-1 with TRBJ1-5; the match to TRBD1 covers 7 bases. The CDR3 loop spans 12 amino acids. Germline V lookup: CDR1 SQVTM, CDR2 ANQGSEA. Trimming cost V 7 bases and J 2 bases; bases outside gene matches: 2. The CDR3 sequence is CSAGQRNQPQHF. The CDR3 DNA reads TGCAGCGCGGGACAGCGCAATCAGCCCCAGCATTTT. Looking up the rest from reference TRBV29-1 and TRBJ1-5 gives the full variable domain: SAVISQKPSRDICQRGTSLTIQCQVDSQVTMMFWYRQQPGQSLTLIATANQGSEATYESGFVIDKFPISRPNLTFSTLTVSNMSPEDSSIYLCSAGQRNQPQHFGDGTRLSIL.